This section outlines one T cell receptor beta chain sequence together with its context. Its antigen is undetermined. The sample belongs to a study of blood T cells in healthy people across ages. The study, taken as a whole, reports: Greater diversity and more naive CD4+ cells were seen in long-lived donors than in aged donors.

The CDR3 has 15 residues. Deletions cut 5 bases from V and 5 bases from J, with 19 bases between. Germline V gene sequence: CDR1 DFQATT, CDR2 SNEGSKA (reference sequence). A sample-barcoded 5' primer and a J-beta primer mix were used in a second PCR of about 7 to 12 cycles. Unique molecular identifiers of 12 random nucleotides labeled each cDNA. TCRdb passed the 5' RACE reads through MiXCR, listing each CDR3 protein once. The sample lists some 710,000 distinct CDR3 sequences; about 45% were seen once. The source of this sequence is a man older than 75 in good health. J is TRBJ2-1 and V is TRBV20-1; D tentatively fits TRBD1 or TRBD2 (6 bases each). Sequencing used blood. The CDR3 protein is CSAGLAQGGNNEQFF. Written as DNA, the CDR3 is TGCAGTGCTGGGTTGGCACAGGGAGGTAACAATGAGCAGTTCTTC.